This entry lists 31 T cell receptor beta chains sequenced from one sample in a study of blood T cell repertoires in COVID-19. Sequencing used immunoSEQ multiplex PCR; TCRdb keeps in-frame clones, though not all of them. The data hold approximately 290,000 clones, with roughly 92% observed a single time. What was sequenced was peripheral blood. These receptors came from a woman between 25 and 40 years old with COVID-19, enrolled during active disease.

The genes are TRBV6-5 and TRBJ2-7, with D unclear. Germline V gene data show CDR1 as MNHEY and CDR2 as SVGAGI. The V and J ends lost 0 bases and 4 bases respectively, with 10 bases between them. CDR3 size: 14 residues. This CDR3 reads CASSYSAGQYEQYF. The DNA for the CDR3 is TGTGCCAGCAGTTACTCTGCTGGGCAATACGAGCAGTACTTC.

This sequence joins TRBV2 and TRBJ1-6; 10 bases match TRBD1. Per germline, CDR1 SNHLY and CDR2 FYNNEI. The J segment lost 10 bases and the V segment lost 7 bases, leaving 7 bases of the junction unmatched. CDR3 length: 14 amino acids. As DNA, the CDR3 is TGTGCCAGCAAAGACAGGGGGCTTGGATCACCCCTCCACTTT. Amino acid sequence: CASKDRGLGSPLHF.

The CDR3 DNA reads as TGCGCCAGCACGTCCCCGGGGGAAGGAAACACCATATATTTT. This translates into CASTSPGEGNTIYF. J is TRBJ1-3 and V is TRBV5-1; possibly TRBD1 for D (5 bases). Germline CDR1 SGHRS, CDR2 YFSETQ. V dropped 6 bases and J dropped 4 bases, with 14 bases sitting between them. There are 14 residues in the CDR3.

This clone has a single count. The chain combines TRBV7-3 with TRBJ2-2; 8 positions agree with TRBD1. V was pared by 5 bases and J by 8 bases, with 4 bases of the junction left unmatched. This CDR3 spans 13 amino acids. The germline V gene has CDR1 SGHTA and CDR2 FQGTGA. CDR3 region: CASSAGQGGELFF. As DNA, the CDR3 is TGTGCCAGCAGCGCCGGACAGGGAGGGGAGCTGTTTTTT.

The chain combines TRBV7-2 with TRBJ2-7, with TRBD2 matching over 7 bases. This CDR3 region has 13 residues. With 5 bases clipped from V and 3 bases from J, the junction kept 4 bases outside the gene matches. From germline, CDR1 is SGHTA and CDR2 FQGNSA. The DNA of the CDR3 is TGTGCCAGCAGCAGGGACTACATCTACGAGCAGTACTTC. Protein product: CASSRDYIYEQYF.

There are a few counts of this clone. CDR3: CASSADFGTDFYEQYF. The CDR3 DNA follows: TGTGCCAGCAGTGCCGATTTCGGGACAGATTTCTACGAGCAGTACTTC. The chain is built from TRBV27 and TRBJ2-7; 7 bases line up with TRBD1. The J segment lost 3 bases and the V segment lost 5 bases, leaving 13 bases of the junction unmatched. Germline-derived CDR1 and CDR2 are MNHEY and SMNVEV (reference sequence). The CDR3 is 16 residues long.

The gene calls are TRBV7-8 and TRBJ1-5, with unresolved D. The CDR3 covers 17 residues. Trimming removed 0 bases from V and 4 bases from J, with 16 bases in between. Germline lookup yields CDR1 SGHVS and CDR2 FQNEAQ. The CDR3 nucleotides read TGTGCCAGCAGCTTAGCCTTAGTTGGGCCGAAAAATCAGCCCCAGCATTTT. It codes for CASSLALVGPKNQPQHF.

This clone turned up a few times. The chain combines TRBV5-8 with TRBJ1-6, with D tentatively TRBD1 (5 bases). V lost 7 bases to trimming and J lost 9 bases, with 17 bases between them. Germline lookup yields CDR1 SGHTS and CDR2 YDEGEE. The CDR3 spans 14 residues. The CDR3 DNA is TGTGCCAGCGTCAAGGACACGCCAGGTTCACCCCTCCACTTT. Translated, it gives CASVKDTPGSPLHF.

This clone showed up just a few times. The chain employs TRBV2 and TRBJ1-2; possible D gene TRBD1, 5 bases. Between the trimmed V and J ends, which lost 6 bases and 8 bases, there was a span of 13 bases. This CDR3 has 12 amino acids. CDR1 and CDR2 from the germline V gene are SNHLY and FYNNEI. CDR3 region: CASSQGVGGYTF. DNA of the CDR3: TGTGCCAGCAGCCAAGGGGTGGGAGGCTACACCTTC.

V and J are TRBV7-2 and TRBJ1-3, with no clear D. Trimming stripped 5 bases from V and 1 base from J, with 15 bases between. This CDR3 spans 16 amino acids. CDR1 is SGHTA and CDR2 is FQGNSA in the germline V gene. The CDR3: CASSPNQISSGNTIYF. Here the CDR3 DNA reads TGTGCCAGCAGCCCGAATCAGATTTCTTCTGGAAACACCATATATTTT.

The rearrangement joins TRBV5-5 to TRBJ1-3, with D perhaps TRBD1 (6 bases). Between the trimmed V and J ends, which lost 0 bases and 4 bases, there was a span of 11 bases. Germline loops: CDR1 SGHKS, CDR2 YYEKEE (reference sequence). The CDR3 has 15 amino acids. The CDR3 protein is CASSLDREAGNTIYF. The DNA of the CDR3 is TGTGCCAGCAGCTTGGACAGGGAAGCCGGAAACACCATATATTTT.

V gene TRBV6-2 or TRBV6-3 combines with J gene TRBJ2-7, with TRBD1 matching 9 bases. The germline V gene has CDR1 MNHEY and CDR2 SVGEGT. Trimming took 4 bases from V and 2 from J; bases not matched to a gene: 6. This CDR3 spans 15 amino acids. The CDR3 coding sequence is TGTGCCAGCAGTTTGGGGGGACAGGGTACCTACGAGCAGTACTTC. It translates to CASSLGGQGTYEQYF.

Only a few counts were recorded for this clone. V and J are TRBV5-4 and TRBJ1-2; D possibly corresponds to TRBD1 (6 bases). V was clipped by 3 bases and J by 3 bases, with 15 bases between them. From germline, CDR1 is SGHNT and CDR2 YYREEE (reference sequence). The CDR3 runs 15 residues. CDR3 region: CASSWGHLQDYGYTF. The CDR3 DNA sequence: TGTGCCAGCAGCTGGGGACACCTTCAAGACTATGGCTACACCTTC.

In regard to this clone: A read error may account for a junction end that differs from germline. The CDR3 nucleotides read TGTGCCAGCAGTCCCACCCGTCAGGGGCGCGTTCTCTTT. This encodes CASSPTRQGRVLF. The chain uses TRBV27 and TRBJ1-1, with D tentatively TRBD1 (6 bases). The CDR3 is 13 residues long. Germline V gene sequence: CDR1 MNHEY, CDR2 SMNVEV (reference sequence).

The chain uses TRBV2 and TRBJ1-5, with D hard to call. With 1 base removed from V and 5 bases from J, the gap between germline ends came to 9 bases. CDR1 SNHLY and CDR2 FYNNEI come from the germline V gene. This CDR3 region has 14 residues. In DNA form, the CDR3 reads TGTGCCAGCAGTGAAGAGAGAATTTATCAGCCCCAGCATTTT. Translating it yields CASSEERIYQPQHF.

The chain links TRBV7-2 to TRBJ1-1; a weak D match, TRBD1 (6 bases). CDR3 length: 15 residues. Germline V gene data show CDR1 as SGHTA and CDR2 as FQGNSA. The germline V and J ends were trimmed by 2 bases and 2 bases, with 12 bases remaining between them. The CDR3 sequence is CASSLLGGTNTEAFF. The CDR3 DNA reads as TGTGCCAGCAGCTTACTGGGGGGGACAAACACTGAAGCTTTCTTT.

Notes on this clone: Sequence at one end of the junction differs from germline and may be a read error. J is TRBJ2-1 and V is TRBV12-5; 9 positions agree with TRBD1. The germline gives CDR1 LGHNT, CDR2 FRNRAP. The CDR3 has 15 residues. CDR3 DNA: TGTGCTAGTGGCCCCCTGGGGGACAGGGTGAGTGAGCAGCTCTTC. As protein: CASGPLGDRVSEQLF.

This chain joins TRBV29-1 and TRBJ1-6; maybe TRBD1 (6 bases). Trimming cost V 7 bases and J 3 bases, with 13 bases left between them. Per the germline V gene, CDR1 is SQVTM and CDR2 is ANQGSEA. The CDR3 sequence is 14 residues long. CDR3 amino acids: CSASTGDYNSPLHF. The CDR3 DNA reads TGCAGCGCCTCGACAGGCGACTATAATTCACCCCTCCACTTT.

The rearrangement uses TRBV6-4 and TRBJ1-6; 9 bases align to TRBD1. The germline V gene has CDR1 MRHNA and CDR2 SNTAGT. V shed 4 bases, J shed 6 bases, and the junction held 7 bases outside the gene matches. This CDR3 has 16 amino acids. DNA of the CDR3: TGTGCCAGCAGTGCCTCCACAGGGGGCCGTAATTCACCCCTCCACTTT. Its protein product is CASSASTGGRNSPLHF.

This rearrangement joins TRBV6-5 to TRBJ2-5; D is possibly TRBD2 (5 bases). CDR1 and CDR2 from the germline V gene are MNHEY and SVGAGI. V lost 8 bases to trimming and J lost 5 bases, with 12 bases between them. This CDR3 comprises 12 residues. In nucleotides, the CDR3 is TGTGCCAGCGCTAGCAGAACGGAGACCCAGTACTTC. Translation: CASASRTETQYF.

The J gene is TRBJ2-7, the V gene TRBV6-1; D might be TRBD1 (5 bases). The CDR3 covers 16 residues. The V gene's germline CDR1 is MNHNS and CDR2 SASEGT. Trimming took off 0 bases at V and 1 base at J, with 13 bases between the two ends. The CDR3 protein is CASSEALLSGSYEQYF. The CDR3 nucleotides are TGTGCCAGCAGTGAAGCGTTACTGTCAGGGTCCTACGAGCAGTACTTC.

The gene calls are TRBV19 and TRBJ2-7; D is ambiguous. V lost 3 bases to trimming and J lost 0 bases, with 9 bases between them. The germline gives CDR1 LNHDA, CDR2 SQIVND (reference sequence). CDR3 length: 14 amino acids. The CDR3 nucleotides are TGTGCCAGTAGTATCCCGGGTAGCTCCTACGAGCAGTACTTC. Amino acids: CASSIPGSSYEQYF.

The chain joins TRBV19 to TRBJ2-3; 12 bases map to TRBD2. V was clipped by 1 base and J by 3 bases; unmatched bases: 2. Germline lookup yields CDR1 LNHDA and CDR2 SQIVND (reference sequence). The CDR3 length is 16 residues. The CDR3 is CASSIVTSGRTDTQYF. In DNA, the CDR3 is TGTGCCAGTAGTATAGTCACTAGCGGGAGGACAGATACGCAGTATTTT. Based on the CDR3 plus reference TRBV19 and TRBJ2-3, the full variable domain is DGGITQSPKYLFRKEGQNVTLSCEQNLNHDAMYWYRQDPGQGLRLIYYSQIVNDFQKGDIAEGYSVSREKKESFPLTVTSAQKNPTAFYLCASSIVTSGRTDTQYFGPGTRLTVL.

This chain uses TRBV11-1 with TRBJ2-1; the D gene is possibly TRBD2 (6 bases). Germline values: CDR1 SGHAT, CDR2 FQDESV (reference sequence). V lost 1 base, J lost 8 bases, and 12 bases lay in between. CDR3 length equals 14 residues. The CDR3 DNA reads as TGTGCCAGCAGCTTAGAGGGACTCGAATATGAGCAGTTCTTC. Its translation: CASSLEGLEYEQFF.

The chain has TRBV29-1 and TRBJ2-7; the D is unclear. Per germline, CDR1 SQVTM and CDR2 ANQGSEA. The CDR3 sequence is 13 residues long. V lost 7 bases, J lost 3 bases, and 16 bases lay in between. The CDR3 region has the DNA TGCAGCGCCCGAACCGGCGGAGACTACGAGCAGTACTTC. Its translation is CSARTGGDYEQYF.

V and J are TRBV6-5 and TRBJ1-1; D unclear. Trimming removed 6 bases from V and 2 bases from J, with 16 bases in between. This CDR3 is built from 15 residues. Looked up from germline, CDR1 is MNHEY and CDR2 is SVGAGI. The CDR3, as DNA: TGTGCCAGCAGGGTGAACACCGTCCCTAACACTGAAGCTTTCTTT. Protein: CASRVNTVPNTEAFF.

The chain is built from TRBV7-2 and TRBJ2-1; perhaps TRBD2 as D (6 bases). Trimming shortened V by 0 bases and J by 11 bases, and 11 bases separated the two germline ends. CDR1 and CDR2 from the germline V gene are SGHTA and FQGNSA. The CDR3 runs to 13 residues. CDR3 DNA: TGTGCCAGCAGCTTAGCAGAGCGGGTAAAGCAGTTCTTC. Translated: CASSLAERVKQFF.

The chain combines TRBV28 with TRBJ1-2; D call uncertain. Trimming took 2 bases from V and 4 from J, leaving 5 bases between them. Germline CDR1 reads MDHEN; CDR2 reads SYDVKM. The CDR3 has 12 amino acids. CDR3 DNA: TGTGCCAGCAGTTTACAAATCTATGGCTACACCTTC. Its translation is CASSLQIYGYTF.

This chain joins TRBV5-3 and TRBJ2-2, with 7 bases lining up with TRBD1. TRBV5-3 is an ORF for which the function is uncertain. Trimming cost V 4 bases and J 6 bases; bases outside gene matches: 6. The CDR3 covers 14 residues. The CDR3 sequence is CARSLTTGAGELFF. The CDR3 region has the DNA TGTGCCAGAAGCCTAACTACAGGGGCCGGGGAGCTGTTTTTT.

The chain links TRBV9 to TRBJ2-3, with TRBD2 matching over 8 bases. V trimming: 0 bases; J trimming: 2 bases; junction bases outside the gene matches: 5. Germline V gives CDR1 SGDLS, CDR2 YYNGEE. This CDR3 region has 16 residues. The CDR3 region is CASSVVAGSTTDTQYF. The DNA of the CDR3 is TGTGCCAGCAGCGTAGTAGCGGGGAGTACCACAGATACGCAGTATTTT.

The J gene is TRBJ2-4, the V gene TRBV7-2, with 10 bases identical to TRBD2. The germline CDR1 and CDR2 sequences are SGHTA and FQGNSA. CDR3 length equals 18 residues. V lost 2 bases, J lost 0 bases, and 7 bases stayed unmatched. The chain's CDR3 is CASSLRTSGDLAKNIQYF. CDR3 sequence (DNA): TGTGCCAGCAGCTTAAGGACTAGCGGAGATCTAGCCAAAAACATTCAGTACTTC.